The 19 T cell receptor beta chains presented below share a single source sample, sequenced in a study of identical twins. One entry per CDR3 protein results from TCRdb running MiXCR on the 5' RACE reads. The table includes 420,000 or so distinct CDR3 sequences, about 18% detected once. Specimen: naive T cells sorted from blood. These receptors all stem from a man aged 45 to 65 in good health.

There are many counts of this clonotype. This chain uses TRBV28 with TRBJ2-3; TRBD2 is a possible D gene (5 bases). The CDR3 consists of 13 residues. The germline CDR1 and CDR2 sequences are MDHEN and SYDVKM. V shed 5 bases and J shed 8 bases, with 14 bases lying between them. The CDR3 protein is CASSPIRAGTQYF. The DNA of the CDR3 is TGTGCCAGCAGTCCGATACGGGCGGGTACGCAGTATTTT.

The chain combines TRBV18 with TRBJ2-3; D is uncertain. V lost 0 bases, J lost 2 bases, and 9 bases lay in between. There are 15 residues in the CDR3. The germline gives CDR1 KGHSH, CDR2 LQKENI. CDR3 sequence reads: CASSPPLLDTDTQYF. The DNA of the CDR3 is TGTGCCAGCTCACCACCTCTCCTTGACACAGATACGCAGTATTTT.

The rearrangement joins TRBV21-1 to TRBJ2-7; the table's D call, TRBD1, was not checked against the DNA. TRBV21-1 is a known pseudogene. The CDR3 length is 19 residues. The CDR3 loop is CASSKALITFRGFSYEQYF. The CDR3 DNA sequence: TGTGCCAGCAGCAAAGCGCTCATTACGTTTAGGGGCTTCTCCTACGAGCAGTACTTC.

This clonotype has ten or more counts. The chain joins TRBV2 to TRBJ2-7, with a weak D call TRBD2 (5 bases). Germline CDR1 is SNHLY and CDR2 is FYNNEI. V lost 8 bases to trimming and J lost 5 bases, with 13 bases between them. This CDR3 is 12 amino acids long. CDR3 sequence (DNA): TGTGCCAGCGGGCGAGCCGGGGACGAGCAGTACTTC. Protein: CASGRAGDEQYF.

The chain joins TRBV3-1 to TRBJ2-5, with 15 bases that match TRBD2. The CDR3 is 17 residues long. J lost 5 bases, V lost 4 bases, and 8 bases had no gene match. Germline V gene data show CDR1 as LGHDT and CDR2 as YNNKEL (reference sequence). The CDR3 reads CASSRTSGGGLRETQYF. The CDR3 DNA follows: TGTGCCAGCAGCCGGACTAGCGGGGGGGGTCTTCGGGAGACCCAGTACTTC.

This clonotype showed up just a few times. The CDR3 loop reads CASSLGQGVRLFF. The DNA of the CDR3 is TGCGCCAGCAGCCTCGGACAGGGTGTAAGACTGTTTTTT. V usage is TRBV4-3 and J usage is TRBJ1-4, with 8 bases identical to TRBD1. Per germline, CDR1 LGHNA and CDR2 YSLEER. With V trimmed by 4 bases and J by 13 bases, 8 bases remained unmatched. CDR3 length equals 13 residues.

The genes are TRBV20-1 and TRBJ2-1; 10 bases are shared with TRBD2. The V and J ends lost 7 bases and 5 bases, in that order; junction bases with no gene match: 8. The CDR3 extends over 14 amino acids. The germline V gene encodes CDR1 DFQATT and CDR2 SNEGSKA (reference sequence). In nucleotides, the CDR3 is TGCAGTGTCCCTAGCGGGAGTCTCGACAATGAGCAGTTCTTC. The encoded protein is CSVPSGSLDNEQFF.

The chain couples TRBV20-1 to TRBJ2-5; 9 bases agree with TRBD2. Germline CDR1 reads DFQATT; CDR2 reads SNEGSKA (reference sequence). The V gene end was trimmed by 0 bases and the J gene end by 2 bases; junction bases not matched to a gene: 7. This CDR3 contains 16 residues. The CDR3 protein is CSAREMSGGPQETQYF. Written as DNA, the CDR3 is TGCAGTGCTAGAGAGATGAGCGGGGGGCCGCAAGAGACCCAGTACTTC.

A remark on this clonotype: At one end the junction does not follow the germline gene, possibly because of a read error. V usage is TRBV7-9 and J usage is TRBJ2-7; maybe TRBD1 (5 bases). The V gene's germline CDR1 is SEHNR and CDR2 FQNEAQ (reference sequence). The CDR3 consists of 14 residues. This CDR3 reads CASSRKGVSDEQYF. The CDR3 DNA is TGTGCCAGCAGCCGAAAAGGGGTCTCCGACGAGCAGTACTTC.

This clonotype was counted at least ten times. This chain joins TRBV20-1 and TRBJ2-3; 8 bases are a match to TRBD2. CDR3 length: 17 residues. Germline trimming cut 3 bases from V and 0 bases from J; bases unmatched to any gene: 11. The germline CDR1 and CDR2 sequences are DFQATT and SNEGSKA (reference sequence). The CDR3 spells CSARGTRVVWSTDTQYF. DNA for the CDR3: TGCAGTGCTAGGGGGACTAGAGTGGTTTGGAGCACAGATACGCAGTATTTT.

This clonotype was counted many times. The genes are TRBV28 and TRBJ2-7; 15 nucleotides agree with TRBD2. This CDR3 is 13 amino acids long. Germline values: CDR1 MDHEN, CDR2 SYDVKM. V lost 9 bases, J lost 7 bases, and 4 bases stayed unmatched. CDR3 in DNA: TGTGCCAGTGGGACTAGCGGGGGGTTGGAGCAGTACTTC. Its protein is CASGTSGGLEQYF.

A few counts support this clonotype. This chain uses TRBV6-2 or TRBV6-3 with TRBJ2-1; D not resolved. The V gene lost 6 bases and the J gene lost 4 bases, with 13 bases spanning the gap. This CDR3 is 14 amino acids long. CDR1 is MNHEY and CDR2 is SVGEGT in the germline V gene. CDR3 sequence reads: CASRNGHRYNEQFF. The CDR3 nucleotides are TGTGCCAGCAGGAACGGGCACCGTTACAATGAGCAGTTCTTC.

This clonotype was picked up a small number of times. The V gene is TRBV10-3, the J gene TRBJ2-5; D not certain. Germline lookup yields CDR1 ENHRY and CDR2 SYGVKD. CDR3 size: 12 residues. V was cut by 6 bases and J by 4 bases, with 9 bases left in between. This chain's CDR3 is CAIRDRSETQYF. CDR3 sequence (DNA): TGTGCCATCAGGGACCGATCAGAGACCCAGTACTTC.

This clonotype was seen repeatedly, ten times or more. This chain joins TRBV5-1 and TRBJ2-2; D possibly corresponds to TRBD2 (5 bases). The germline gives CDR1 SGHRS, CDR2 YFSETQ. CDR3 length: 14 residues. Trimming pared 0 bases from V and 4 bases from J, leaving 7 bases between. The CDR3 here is CASSLDAGTGELFF. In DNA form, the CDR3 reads TGCGCCAGCAGCTTGGACGCGGGCACCGGGGAGCTGTTTTTT.

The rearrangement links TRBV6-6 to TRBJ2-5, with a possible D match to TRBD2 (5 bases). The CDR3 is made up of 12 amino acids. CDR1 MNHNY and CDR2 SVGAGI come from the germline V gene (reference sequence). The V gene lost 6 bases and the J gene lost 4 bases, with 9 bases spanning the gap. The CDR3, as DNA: TGTGCCAGCAGCTCTAGCCCAGAGACCCAGTACTTC. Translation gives CASSSSPETQYF.

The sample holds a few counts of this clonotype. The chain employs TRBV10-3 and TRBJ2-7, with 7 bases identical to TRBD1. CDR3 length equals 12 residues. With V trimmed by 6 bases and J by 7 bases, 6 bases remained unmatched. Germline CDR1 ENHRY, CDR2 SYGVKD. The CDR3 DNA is TGTGCCATCAGGGGGACAGACGGGGAGCAGTACTTC. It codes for CAIRGTDGEQYF.

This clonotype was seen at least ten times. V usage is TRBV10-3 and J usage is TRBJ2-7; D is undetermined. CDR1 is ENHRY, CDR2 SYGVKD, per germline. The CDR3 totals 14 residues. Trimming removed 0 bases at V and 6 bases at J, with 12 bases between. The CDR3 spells CAISESARNGEQYF. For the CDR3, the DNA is TGTGCCATCAGTGAGTCTGCGCGAAACGGCGAGCAGTACTTC.

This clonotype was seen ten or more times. The CDR3 sequence: CASSPARVTGELFF. The CDR3 DNA follows: TGTGCCAGCAGTCCGGCACGGGTGACCGGGGAGCTGTTTTTT. J is TRBJ2-2 and V is TRBV6-1; D remains ambiguous. The CDR3 is made up of 14 amino acids. The V and J ends lost 5 bases and 5 bases respectively, with 12 bases between them. Germline loops: CDR1 MNHNS, CDR2 SASEGT.

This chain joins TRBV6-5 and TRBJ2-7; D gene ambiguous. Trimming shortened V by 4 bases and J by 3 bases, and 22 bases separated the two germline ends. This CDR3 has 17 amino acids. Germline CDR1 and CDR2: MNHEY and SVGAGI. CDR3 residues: CASSSQTPPRPNYEQYF. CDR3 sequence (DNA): TGTGCCAGCAGTTCCCAAACCCCACCACGGCCGAACTACGAGCAGTACTTC.